This T cell receptor (beta chain) was profiled in a study of T cells in Graves' hyperthyroidism and ophthalmopathy. Notes on this clonotype: The antigen is unknown.

The germline V gene encodes CDR1 MNHEY and CDR2 SMNVEV (reference sequence). The ends were cut back, 2 bases at V and 6 bases at J, with 8 bases in the middle. The CDR3 sequence is 14 residues long. RNA transcripts served as the template for amplifying TCR beta CDR3 regions. First-round RT-PCR targeting the TCR CDR3 was performed with the HTBI primer set. TCRdb analysed the multiplex PCR reads with MiXCR anew, one entry per CDR3 protein. The data show some 690,000 distinct CDR3 sequences, roughly a sixth seen once. Whole-study results and caveats: Most thyroid clonotypes with frequency above 0.001 were detected in blood.

The chain is built from TRBV27 and TRBJ1-6, with D possibly matching TRBD1 (5 bases). This sequence was found in a man in his forties or fifties with Graves' hyperthyroidism. What was sequenced was blood. The CDR3 loop reads CASSLIGVNSPLHF. CDR3 sequence (DNA): TGTGCCAGCAGTTTAATAGGGGTTAATTCACCCCTCCACTTT.